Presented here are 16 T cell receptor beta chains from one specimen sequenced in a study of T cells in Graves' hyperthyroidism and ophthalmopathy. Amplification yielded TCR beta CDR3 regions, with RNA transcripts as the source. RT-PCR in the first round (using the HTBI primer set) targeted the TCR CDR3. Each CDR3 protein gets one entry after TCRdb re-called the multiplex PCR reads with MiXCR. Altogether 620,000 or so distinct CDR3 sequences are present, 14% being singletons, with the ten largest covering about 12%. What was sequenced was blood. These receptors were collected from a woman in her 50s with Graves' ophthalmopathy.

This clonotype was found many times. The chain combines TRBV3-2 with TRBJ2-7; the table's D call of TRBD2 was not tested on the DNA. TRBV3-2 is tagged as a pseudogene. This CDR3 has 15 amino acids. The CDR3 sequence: CASSKTGTSAYEQYF. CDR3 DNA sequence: TGTGCCAGCAGCAAAACCGGGACTAGTGCCTACGAGCAGTACTTC.

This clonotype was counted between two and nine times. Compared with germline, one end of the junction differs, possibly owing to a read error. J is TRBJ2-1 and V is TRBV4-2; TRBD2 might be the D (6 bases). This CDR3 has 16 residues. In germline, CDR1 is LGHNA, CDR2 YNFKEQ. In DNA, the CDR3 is TGTGCCAGCAGCAAAGAGTGGCGGGGCCCCTACAATGAGCAGTTCTTC. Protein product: CASSKEWRGPYNEQFF.

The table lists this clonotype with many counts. CDR3 region: CSARILADSYNEQFF. Written as DNA, the CDR3 is TGCAGTGCTCGCATCCTAGCGGATTCCTACAATGAGCAGTTCTTC. This chain links TRBV20-1 with TRBJ2-1, with 7 bases matching TRBD2. The V gene end was trimmed by 5 bases and the J gene end by 1 base; junction bases not matched to a gene: 8. The CDR3 spans 15 residues. From germline, CDR1 is DFQATT and CDR2 SNEGSKA (reference sequence).

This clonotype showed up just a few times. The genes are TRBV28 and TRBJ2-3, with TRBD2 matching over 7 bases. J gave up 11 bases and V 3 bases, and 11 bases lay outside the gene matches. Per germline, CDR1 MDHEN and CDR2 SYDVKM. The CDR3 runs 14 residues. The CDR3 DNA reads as TGTGCCAGCAGTTTCGAGGGAGGGGCCTCCGGGCAGTATTTT. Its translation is CASSFEGGASGQYF.

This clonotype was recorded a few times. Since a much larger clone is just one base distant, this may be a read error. CDR3 sequence (DNA): TGTGCTAGTAGTTTGTGGCCAGGGGAGAGGAATGAGCAGTTCTTC. Translating gives CASSLWPGERNEQFF. This chain uses TRBV12-5 with TRBJ2-1, with TRBD1 as a possible D gene (6 bases). Per the germline V gene, CDR1 is LGHNT and CDR2 is FRNRAP. The CDR3 consists of 15 residues.

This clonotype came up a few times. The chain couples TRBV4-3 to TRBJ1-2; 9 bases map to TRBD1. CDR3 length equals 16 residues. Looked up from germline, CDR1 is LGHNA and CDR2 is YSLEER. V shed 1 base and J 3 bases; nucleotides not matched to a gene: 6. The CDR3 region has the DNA TGCGCCAGCAGCCAAGGGTGGGGACAGGGTGACTATGGCTACACCTTC. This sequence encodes CASSQGWGQGDYGYTF.

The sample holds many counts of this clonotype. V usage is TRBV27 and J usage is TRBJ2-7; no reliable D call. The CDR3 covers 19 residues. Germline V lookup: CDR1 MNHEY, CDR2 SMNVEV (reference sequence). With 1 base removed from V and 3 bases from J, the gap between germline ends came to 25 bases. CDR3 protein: CASSLWLPGKTVLDYEQYF. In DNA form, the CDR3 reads TGTGCCAGCAGTTTATGGCTCCCGGGCAAGACTGTTCTTGACTACGAGCAGTACTTC.

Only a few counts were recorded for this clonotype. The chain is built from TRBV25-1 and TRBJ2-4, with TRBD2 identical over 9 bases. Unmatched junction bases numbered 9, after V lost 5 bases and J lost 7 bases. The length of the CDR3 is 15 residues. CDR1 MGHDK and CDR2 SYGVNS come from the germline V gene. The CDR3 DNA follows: TGTGCCAGCAGTTTTAAGGCGGGAGGGCGGAACATTCAGTACTTC. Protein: CASSFKAGGRNIQYF.

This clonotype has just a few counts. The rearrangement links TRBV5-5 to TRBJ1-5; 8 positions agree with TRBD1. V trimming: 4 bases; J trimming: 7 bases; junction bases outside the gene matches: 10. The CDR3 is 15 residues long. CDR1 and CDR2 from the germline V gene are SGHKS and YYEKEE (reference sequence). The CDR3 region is CASSTGQGRSQPQHF. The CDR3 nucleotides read TGTGCCAGCAGCACTGGACAGGGAAGGTCCCAGCCCCAGCATTTT.

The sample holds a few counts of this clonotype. CDR3 DNA sequence: TGTGCCAGCAGGGATGGCTACACCTTC. Translated: CASRDGYTF. The chain is built from TRBV2 and TRBJ1-2; no definite D call. V was clipped by 6 bases and J by 6 bases, with 2 bases between them. CDR1 and CDR2 from the germline V gene are SNHLY and FYNNEI. CDR3 length: 9 residues.

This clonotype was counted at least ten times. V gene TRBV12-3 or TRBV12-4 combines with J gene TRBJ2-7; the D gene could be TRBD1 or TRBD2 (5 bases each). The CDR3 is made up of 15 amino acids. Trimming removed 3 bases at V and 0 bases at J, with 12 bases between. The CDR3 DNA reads TGTGCCAGCAGTTTTTGGGGACGAAGCTCCTACGAGCAGTACTTC. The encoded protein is CASSFWGRSSYEQYF.

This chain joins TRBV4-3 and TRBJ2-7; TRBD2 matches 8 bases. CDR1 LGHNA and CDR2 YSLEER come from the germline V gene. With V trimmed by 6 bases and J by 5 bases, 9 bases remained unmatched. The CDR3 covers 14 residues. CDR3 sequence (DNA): TGCGCCAGCAGTCTCTGGACTAGCTCTCACGAGCAGTACTTC. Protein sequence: CASSLWTSSHEQYF.

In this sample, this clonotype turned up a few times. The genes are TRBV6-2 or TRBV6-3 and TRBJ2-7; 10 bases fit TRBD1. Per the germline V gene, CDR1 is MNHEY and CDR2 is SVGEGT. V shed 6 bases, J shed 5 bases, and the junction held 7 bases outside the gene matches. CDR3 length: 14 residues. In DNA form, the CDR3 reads TGTGCCAGCAGGAGAGACAGGGGGCGTGACGAGCAGTACTTC. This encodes CASRRDRGRDEQYF.

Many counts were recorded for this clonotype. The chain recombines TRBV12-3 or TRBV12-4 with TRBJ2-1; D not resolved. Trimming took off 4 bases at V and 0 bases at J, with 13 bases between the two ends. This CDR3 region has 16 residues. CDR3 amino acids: CASSYARRNSYNEQFF. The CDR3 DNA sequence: TGTGCCAGCAGTTATGCCCGTCGAAACTCCTACAATGAGCAGTTCTTC.

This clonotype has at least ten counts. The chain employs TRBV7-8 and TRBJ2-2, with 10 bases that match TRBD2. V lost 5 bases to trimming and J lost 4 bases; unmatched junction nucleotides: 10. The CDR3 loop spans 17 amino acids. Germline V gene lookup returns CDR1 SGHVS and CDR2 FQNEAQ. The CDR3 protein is CASSPQSGRAGTGELFF. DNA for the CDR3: TGTGCCAGCAGCCCCCAAAGCGGGAGGGCCGGCACCGGGGAGCTGTTTTTT.

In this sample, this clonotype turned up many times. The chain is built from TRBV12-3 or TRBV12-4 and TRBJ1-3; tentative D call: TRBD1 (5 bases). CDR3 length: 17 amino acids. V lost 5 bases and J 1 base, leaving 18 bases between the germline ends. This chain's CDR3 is CASSRTDDSDSGNTIYF. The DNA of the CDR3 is TGTGCCAGCAGTCGGACGGACGACAGCGATTCTGGAAACACCATATATTTT.